This TCR beta chain was sequenced for a study of blood T cell repertoires in COVID-19. Across the whole study: The study drew acute and convalescent COVID-19 samples from the United States, Italy and Spain. T cells, B-cell-depleted T cells, or PBMCs supplied cDNA or gDNA.

This clone came up once. Trimming shortened V by 2 bases and J by 7 bases, and 9 bases separated the two germline ends. Germline V CDR1 and CDR2: GTSNPN, SVGIG (reference sequence). The CDR3 contains 13 residues. Per the study methods: Nucleated cell number was recorded as an estimate derived from reference gene primer amplification. Data came from immunoSEQ multiplex PCR; TCRdb stores just in-frame clones and leaves some out. Clone size and the V and J calls come from that table; the DNA yielded D and trimming. The repertoire holds about 490,000 clones, with approximately 85% as singletons. The sequenced sample consisted of peripheral blood. The TCR sequence derives from a human donor in a cohort sampled during active COVID-19. The chain couples TRBV30 to TRBJ1-6, with TRBD1 as a possible D gene (6 bases). CDR3 amino acids: CAWSSTGNSPLHF. CDR3 nucleotides: TGTGCCTGGAGTTCCACAGGGAATTCACCCCTCCACTTT.